Here is one TCR beta chain with its context. Its antigen is as yet unknown. This entry is derived from a study of shared clonotypes between healthy human individuals. General study results and limits: Blood alone was sampled, and tissue repertoires likely differ.

Sorted-subset replicate PCRs used approximately 180 ng of genomic DNA. This amount corresponded to tens of thousands of T cell genomes. Measured with immunoSEQ multiplex PCR; TCRdb has only the in-frame clones, and not every one. The sample includes 2 million to 3 million clones, 93% of them seen just once. The V end lost 5 bases, the J end lost 5 bases, and 18 bases lay between the germline ends. Germline assignment: CDR1 MDHEN and CDR2 SYDVKM. This CDR3 is built from 15 residues. Sample: naive CD4+ T cells from PBMCs. Subset reported: CD45RA+ positively selected. This receptor was identified in a man aged 18-30 years in good health. Some clones in this sample may be carry-over from other donors' samples. The chain is built from TRBV28 and TRBJ1-1, with D possibly TRBD1 on 5 matching bases. CDR3 sequence reads: CASSTGTLGGTEAFF. CDR3 nucleotides: TGTGCCAGCAGTACCGGGACGCTCGGGGGAACTGAAGCTTTCTTT.